There are a few counts of the clone carrying this TCR beta chain. As yet, its antigen is unknown. This record comes from a study of beta chain features in type 1 diabetes. Study-wide results and caveats: TCRB rearrangement may or may not be influenced by HLA type; here this remained unresolved. Within each of all four CD4+ subsets, Type 1 diabetes patients had TCRB CDR3s that were moderately but significantly shorter.

Germline lookup yields CDR1 SQVTM and CDR2 ANQGSEA. Trimming pared 7 bases from V and 5 bases from J, leaving 14 bases between. This CDR3 is built from 12 residues. The isolated RNA, all of it, was reverse transcribed, so expressed TCRB transcripts were what got sequenced. Profiling relied on immunoSEQ multiplex PCR, and the TCRdb table lists in-frame clones only, not all of them. The sample has more than 350,000 clones, around 10% seen once. The sequencing sample was made of naive CD4+ T cells from blood. This TCR derives from a woman aged 18-29 years in good health. The chain links TRBV29-1 to TRBJ1-2; no firm D call. The CDR3 here is CSAATGRYGYTF. The CDR3 DNA follows: TGCAGCGCCGCTACCGGGAGGTATGGCTACACCTTC.